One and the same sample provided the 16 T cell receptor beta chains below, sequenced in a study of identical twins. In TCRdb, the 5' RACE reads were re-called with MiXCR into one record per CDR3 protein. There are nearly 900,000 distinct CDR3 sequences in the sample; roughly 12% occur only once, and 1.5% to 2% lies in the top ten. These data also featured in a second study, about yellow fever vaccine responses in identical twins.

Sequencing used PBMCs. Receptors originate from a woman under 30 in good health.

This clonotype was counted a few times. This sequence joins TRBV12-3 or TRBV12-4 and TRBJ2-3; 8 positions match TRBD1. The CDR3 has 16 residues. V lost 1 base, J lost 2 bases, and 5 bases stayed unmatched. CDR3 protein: CASSLVWDRLTDTQYF. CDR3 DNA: TGTGCCAGCAGTTTAGTATGGGACAGGCTCACAGATACGCAGTATTTT.

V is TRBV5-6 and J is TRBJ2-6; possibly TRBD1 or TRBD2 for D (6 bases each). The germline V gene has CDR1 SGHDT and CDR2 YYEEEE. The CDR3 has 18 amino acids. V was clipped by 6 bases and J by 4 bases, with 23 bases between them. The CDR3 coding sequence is TGTGCCAGCACCACGCCAGGCGGGACACGGGCCGGGGCCAACGTCCTGACTTTC. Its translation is CASTTPGGTRAGANVLTF.

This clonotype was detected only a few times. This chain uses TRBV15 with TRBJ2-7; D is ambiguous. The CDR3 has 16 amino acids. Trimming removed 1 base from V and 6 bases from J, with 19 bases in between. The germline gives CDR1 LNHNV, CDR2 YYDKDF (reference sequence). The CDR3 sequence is CATSRGAVGQLGEQYF. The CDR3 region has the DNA TGTGCCACCAGCAGAGGGGCGGTCGGCCAACTTGGCGAGCAGTACTTC.

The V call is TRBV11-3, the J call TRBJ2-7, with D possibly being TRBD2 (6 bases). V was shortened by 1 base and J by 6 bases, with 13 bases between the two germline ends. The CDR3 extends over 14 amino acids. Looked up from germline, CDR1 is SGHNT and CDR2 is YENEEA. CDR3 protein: CASSLVHGGAEQYV. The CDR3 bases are TGTGCCAGCAGCTTAGTTCACGGGGGTGCCGAGCAGTACGTC.

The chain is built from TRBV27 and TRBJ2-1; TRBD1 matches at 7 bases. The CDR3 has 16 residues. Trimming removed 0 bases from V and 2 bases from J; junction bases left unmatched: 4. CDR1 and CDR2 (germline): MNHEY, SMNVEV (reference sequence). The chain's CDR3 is CASSLSTGKAYNEQFF. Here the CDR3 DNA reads TGTGCCAGCAGTTTATCGACAGGGAAGGCCTACAATGAGCAGTTCTTC.

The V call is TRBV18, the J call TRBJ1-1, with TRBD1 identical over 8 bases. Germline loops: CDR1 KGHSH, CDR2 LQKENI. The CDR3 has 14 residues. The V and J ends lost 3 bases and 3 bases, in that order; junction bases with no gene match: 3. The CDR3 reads CASSPSRGHTEAFF. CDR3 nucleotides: TGTGCCAGCTCACCGTCCAGGGGGCACACTGAAGCTTTCTTT.

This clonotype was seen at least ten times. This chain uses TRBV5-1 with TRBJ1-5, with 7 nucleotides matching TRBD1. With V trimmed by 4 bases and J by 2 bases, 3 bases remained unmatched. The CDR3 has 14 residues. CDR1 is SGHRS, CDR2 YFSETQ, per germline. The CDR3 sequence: CASSVRGGNQPQHF. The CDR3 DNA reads TGCGCCAGCAGCGTCAGGGGGGGCAATCAGCCCCAGCATTTT.

The CDR3 region has the DNA TGCAGTGCCATACAGGGGGCCGTAGATACGCAGTATTTT. Encoded protein: CSAIQGAVDTQYF. The rearrangement uses TRBV20-1 and TRBJ2-3; 9 bases map to TRBD1. Germline CDR1 reads DFQATT; CDR2 reads SNEGSKA (reference sequence). Trimming at V came to 6 bases and at J to 5 bases, leaving 6 bases not matched to a gene. CDR3 length: 13 residues.

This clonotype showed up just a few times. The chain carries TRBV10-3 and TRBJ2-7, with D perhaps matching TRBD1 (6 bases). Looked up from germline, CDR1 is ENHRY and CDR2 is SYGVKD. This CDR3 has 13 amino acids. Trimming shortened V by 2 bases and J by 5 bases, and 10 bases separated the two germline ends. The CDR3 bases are TGTGCCATCAGTGAGAGGGACACCGACGAGCAGTACTTC. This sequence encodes CAISERDTDEQYF.

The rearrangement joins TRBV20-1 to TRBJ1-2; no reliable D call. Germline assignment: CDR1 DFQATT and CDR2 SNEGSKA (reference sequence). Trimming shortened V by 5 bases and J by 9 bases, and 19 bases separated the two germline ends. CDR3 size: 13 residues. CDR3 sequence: CSAPDKSEYRYTF. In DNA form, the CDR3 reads TGCAGTGCTCCTGACAAGTCCGAATATCGCTACACCTTC.

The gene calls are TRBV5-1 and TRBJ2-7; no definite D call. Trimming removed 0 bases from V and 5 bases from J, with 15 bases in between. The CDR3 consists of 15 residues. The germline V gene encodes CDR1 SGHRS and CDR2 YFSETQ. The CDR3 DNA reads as TGCGCCAGCAGCTTGGAAGGAGTGGTTTACGACGAGCAGTACGTC. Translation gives CASSLEGVVYDEQYV.

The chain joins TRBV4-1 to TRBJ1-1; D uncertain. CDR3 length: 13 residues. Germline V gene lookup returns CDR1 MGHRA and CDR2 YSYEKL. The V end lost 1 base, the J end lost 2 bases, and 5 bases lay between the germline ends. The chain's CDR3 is CASSQAFNTEAFF. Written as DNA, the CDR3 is TGCGCCAGCAGCCAAGCTTTCAACACTGAAGCTTTCTTT.

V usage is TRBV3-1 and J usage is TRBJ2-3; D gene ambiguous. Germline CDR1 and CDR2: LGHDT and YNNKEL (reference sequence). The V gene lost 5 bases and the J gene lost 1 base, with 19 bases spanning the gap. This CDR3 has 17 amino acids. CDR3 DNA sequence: TGTGCCAGCAGCTCCCACACCAACGCCCAGGGCACAGATACGCAGTATTTT. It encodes CASSSHTNAQGTDTQYF.

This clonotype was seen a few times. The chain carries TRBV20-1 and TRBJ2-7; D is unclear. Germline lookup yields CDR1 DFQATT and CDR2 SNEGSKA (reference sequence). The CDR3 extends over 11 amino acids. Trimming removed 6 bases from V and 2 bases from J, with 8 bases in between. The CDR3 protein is CSAANTYEQYF. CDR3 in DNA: TGCAGTGCCGCCAACACCTACGAGCAGTACTTC.

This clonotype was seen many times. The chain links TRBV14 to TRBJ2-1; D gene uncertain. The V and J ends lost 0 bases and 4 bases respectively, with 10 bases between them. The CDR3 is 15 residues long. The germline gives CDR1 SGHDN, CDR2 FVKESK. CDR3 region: CASSQDYRPYNEQFF. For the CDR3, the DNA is TGTGCCAGCAGCCAAGATTACCGTCCTTACAATGAGCAGTTCTTC.

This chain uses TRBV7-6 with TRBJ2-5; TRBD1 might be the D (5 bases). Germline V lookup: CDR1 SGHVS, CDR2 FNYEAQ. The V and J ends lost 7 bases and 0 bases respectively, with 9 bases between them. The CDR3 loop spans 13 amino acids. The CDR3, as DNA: TGTGCCAGCATCCCGGACAACCAAGAGACCCAGTACTTC. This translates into CASIPDNQETQYF.